This T cell receptor beta chain is drawn from a study of T cells in Graves' hyperthyroidism and ophthalmopathy. TCR beta CDR3 region amplification was performed from RNA transcripts. Initially, a first-round RT-PCR of the TCR CDR3 employed the HTBI primer set. Each CDR3 protein is one row after TCRdb ran MiXCR on the multiplex PCR reads. The table includes some 690,000 distinct CDR3 sequences, approximately 15% detected once. Trimming removed 4 bases from V and 4 bases from J, with 19 bases in between. The CDR3 length is 16 residues. Germline V gene sequence: CDR1 SGHTA, CDR2 FQGNSA. This clonotype has more than one count but fewer than ten. Thyroid ultrasound and orbital computed tomography, with clinical symptoms and serum thyroxine and TRAb, informed diagnoses.

The TCR originated in a man aged 50 or older with Graves' hyperthyroidism. J is TRBJ1-2 and V is TRBV7-2; perhaps TRBD1 as D (5 bases). Specimen: blood. DNA of the CDR3: TGTGCCAGCAGCTCCGAGAATAGGGGCGGCAGCTATGGCTACACCTTC. This encodes CASSSENRGGSYGYTF.